This paragraph covers one T cell receptor beta chain sequence. What this receptor recognizes is not known. Base qualities are not recorded, but no much larger clone differs from it by a single base. This sample was taken from a study of T cell responses to AZD1222 COVID-19 vaccine (dated by TCRdb to the early 2020s). About the full investigation: AZD1222 recipients whose second dose came at about 4 weeks and those whose second dose came at about 12 weeks were combined into one group, since spike-specific TCR depth and breadth did not differ between the two schedules. A total of 233 trial participants underwent TCR sequencing, of whom 207 received two doses of AZD1222 and 26 received two doses of the MenACWY control vaccine. Trial participants were enrolled by age into 18-55, 56-69 and 70-plus year subgroups, with about 150, 28 and 57 TCR-sequenced participants respectively.

The CDR3 regions of human TCRbeta chains were analyzed by immunosequencing. As for how the authors treated the data: Repertoire TCRs were checked for matches against a reference library of SARS-CoV-2-specific TCRs that had been generated using the MIRA antigen-specificity platform. Breadth was defined as the fraction of unique TCRs that were SARS-CoV-2-associated. Depth was defined as the fraction of total T cells that were SARS-CoV-2-associated. Using the MIRA data, each spike-specific TCR was assigned both to the spike region to which the TCR was reactive and to a CD4 or CD8 class. Log10-transformed breadth and depth values were compared by one-way ANOVA with Sidak's multiple comparisons tests. Entries here come from immuneACCESS through TCRdb and include only in-frame sequences with V and J called. Some clones fail to appear in such tables; in the studies checked, an unresolved V gene covers under half of the shortfall, and the cause of the remainder is unknown. Clone size and V and J calls were adopted from that table, with D and trimming inferred from the DNA. In all, the sample holds tens of thousands of clones, and more than 75% of those were seen once. The biggest ten clones account for approximately 3% of the sample.

Paper-wide results and their limitations: The vaccine-associated CD4 TCRs covered the entire spike protein, and the dominant responses fell in regions 160-218 and 743-854. A significant rise in spike-specific TCR breadth and depth was observed after two AZD1222 doses relative to day 0 and relative to MenACWY recipients. Because no day 14 peak-response samples were available, repertoires were characterized only after the peak T cell response. Participants were mostly white British, with more females than males. The authors suggested clonal diversity may have been underestimated. Conclusions about previously exposed vaccinees are limited because only six or seven AZD1222 recipients were SARS-CoV-2 seropositive at baseline. Reportedly, almost half of the unique spike-specific TCRs recognized epitopes lying outside the regions that are mutated in the B.1.351 and B.1.1.7 variants. In the small 56-69-year group, the increase in depth fell short of significance, most likely because of low power.

Reading the label with the study, this specimen's time point is: baseline before first vaccination. Samples from vaccinated people were obtained from the UK trials COV001 and COV002, which included a single-blind randomized controlled phase 2/3 trial of AZD1222 (ChAdOx1 nCoV-19) in healthy adults. For TCRbeta chain sequencing, PBMC samples from trial participants were taken at day 0 and at day 28 after the second dose. From a lookup of the germline V gene, CDR1 and CDR2 are SGDLS and YYNGEE. Including cysteine and phenylalanine, the CDR3 has 14 amino acids. This entry keeps only the CDR3 DNA: 42 bases, framed from base 1. Deletion took 4 bases off V and 0 bases off J, with a span of 8 bases between the germline ends.

The sequence was obtained from an adult in good health. The sample was peripheral blood, taken on day 0 of AZD1222 vaccination. This chain joins TRBV9 to TRBJ1-3; TRBD1 is possibly the D segment (6 matching bases). The nucleotide sequence reads as follows: TGTGCCAGCAGCAAAGGGGGCTCTGGAAACACCATATATTTT. The resulting protein is CASSKGGSGNTIYF.